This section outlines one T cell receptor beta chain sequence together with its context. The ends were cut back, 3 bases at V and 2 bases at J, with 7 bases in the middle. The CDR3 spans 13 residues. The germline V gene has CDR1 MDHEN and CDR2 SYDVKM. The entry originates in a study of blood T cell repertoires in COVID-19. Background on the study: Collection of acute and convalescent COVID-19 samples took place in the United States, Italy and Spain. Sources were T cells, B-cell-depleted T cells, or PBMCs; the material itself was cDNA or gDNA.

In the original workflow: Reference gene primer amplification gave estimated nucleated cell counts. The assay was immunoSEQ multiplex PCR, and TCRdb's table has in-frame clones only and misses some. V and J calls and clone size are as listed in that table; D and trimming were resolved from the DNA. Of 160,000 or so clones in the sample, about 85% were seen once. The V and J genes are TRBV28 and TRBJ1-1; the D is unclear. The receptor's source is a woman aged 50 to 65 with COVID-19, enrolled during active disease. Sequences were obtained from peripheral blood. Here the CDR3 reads CASSLAENTEAFF. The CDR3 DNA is TGTGCCAGCAGTTTGGCAGAAAACACTGAAGCTTTCTTT. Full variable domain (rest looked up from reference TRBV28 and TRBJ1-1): DVKVTQSSRYLVKRTGEKVFLECVQDMDHENMFWYRQDPGLGLRLIYFSYDVKMKEKGDIPEGYSVSREKKERFSLILESASTNQTSMYLCASSLAENTEAFFGQGTRLTVV.